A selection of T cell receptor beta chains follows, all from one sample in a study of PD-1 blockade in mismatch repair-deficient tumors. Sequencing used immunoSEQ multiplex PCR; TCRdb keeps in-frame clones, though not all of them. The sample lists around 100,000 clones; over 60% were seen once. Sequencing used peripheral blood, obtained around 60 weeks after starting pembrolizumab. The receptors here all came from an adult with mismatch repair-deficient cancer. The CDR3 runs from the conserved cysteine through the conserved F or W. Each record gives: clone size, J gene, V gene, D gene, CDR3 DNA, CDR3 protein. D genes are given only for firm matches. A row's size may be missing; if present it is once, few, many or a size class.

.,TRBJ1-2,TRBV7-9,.,TGTGCCAGCAGTCGCCCCGGCCCCTTATATGGCTACACCTTC,CASSRPGPLYGYTF
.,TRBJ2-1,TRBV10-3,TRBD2,TGTGCCATCAGTGAGTGGGGGACTAGCTCCACCAATGAGCAGTTCTTC,CAISEWGTSSTNEQFF
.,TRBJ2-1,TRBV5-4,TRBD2,TGTGCCAGCAGCTTAAAACTAGCGTACAATGAGCAGTTCTTC,CASSLKLAYNEQFF
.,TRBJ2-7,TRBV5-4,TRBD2,TGTGCCAGCAGCTTGTTTAGCGGGGGTGAGCAGTACTTC,CASSLFSGGEQYF
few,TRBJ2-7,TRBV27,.,TGTGCCAGCAAAGGGGGGCGTGGACTCCCCCCCTACGAGCAGTACTTC,CASKGGRGLPPYEQYF
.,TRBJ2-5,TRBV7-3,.,TGTGCCAGCAGCTTAAATCTCCAAGAGACCCAGTACTTC,CASSLNLQETQYF
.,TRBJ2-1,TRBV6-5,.,TGTGCCAGCAGTTATAGACCGAAGGGCAATGAGCAGTTCTTC,CASSYRPKGNEQFF
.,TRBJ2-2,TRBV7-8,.,TGTGCCAGCAGCCCTTCACCAAGGCGAGACACCGGGGAGCTGTTTTTT,CASSPSPRRDTGELFF
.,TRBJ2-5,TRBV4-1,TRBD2,TGCGCCAGCAGCCCCGTTGAGGGAGGGGAGACCCAGTACTTC,CASSPVEGGETQYF
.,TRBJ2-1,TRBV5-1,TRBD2,TGCGCCAGCAGCTTGCATCGCGGGACTACGGATGAGCAGTTCTTC,CASSLHRGTTDEQFF
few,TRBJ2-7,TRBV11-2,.,TGTGCCAGCAGCTTAGGTCCCCCGATTAGGAACGAGCAGTACTTC,CASSLGPPIRNEQYF
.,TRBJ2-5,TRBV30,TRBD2,TGTGCCTGGAGTGCGGGACTAGGGTTCGGTGAGACCCAGTACTTC,CAWSAGLGFGETQYF